The clone carrying this T cell receptor (beta chain) was counted only a few times. Clones were sequenced by immunoSEQ multiplex PCR, and TCRdb holds only the in-frame ones, with some missing. Of some 720,000 clones in the sample, roughly 88% were seen once. The sample originates from a study of shared T cell receptors in the human thymus. Germline-derived CDR1 and CDR2 are KGHSH and LQKENI. V was clipped by 6 bases and J by 4 bases; unmatched bases: 8. The CDR3 covers 14 residues. These data also formed part of another study, on human thymus T cells. As that study records: Thymic and blood repertoires appeared to display a bias in their usage of V and J genes. Unrelated individuals were reported by related research to share highly overlapping thymic repertoires.

The specimen was thymocytes. The source of this sequence is a boy younger than two with a congenital heart defect. This chain links TRBV18 with TRBJ1-1; 7 bases align to TRBD1. The CDR3, as DNA: TGTGCCAGCTCCCCGAGGGGGCGCGGCACTGAAGCTTTCTTT. Encoded protein: CASSPRGRGTEAFF.